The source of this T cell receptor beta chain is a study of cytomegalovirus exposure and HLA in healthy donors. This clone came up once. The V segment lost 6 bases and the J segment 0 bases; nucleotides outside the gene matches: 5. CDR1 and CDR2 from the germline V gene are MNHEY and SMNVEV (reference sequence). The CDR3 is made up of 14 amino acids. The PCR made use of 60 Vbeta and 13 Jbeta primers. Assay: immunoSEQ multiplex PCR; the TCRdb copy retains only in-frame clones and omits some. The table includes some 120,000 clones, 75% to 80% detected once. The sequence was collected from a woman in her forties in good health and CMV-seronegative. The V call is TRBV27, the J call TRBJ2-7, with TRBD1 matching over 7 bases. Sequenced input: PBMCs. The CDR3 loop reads CASSMTGLSYEQYF. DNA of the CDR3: TGTGCCAGCAGCATGACAGGGCTCTCCTACGAGCAGTACTTC.